One and the same sample provided the 8 T cell receptor beta chains below, sequenced in a study of blood T cells in healthy people across ages. A sample-barcoded 5' primer and a J-beta primer mix were used in a second PCR of about 7 to 11 cycles. TCRdb used MiXCR to reprocess the 5' RACE reads, holding one entry per CDR3 protein. The data show 600,000 or so distinct CDR3 sequences, about 21% seen once. Sequenced material: blood. The receptors derive from a man in his 70s in good health.

This clonotype was seen more than once but under ten times. The CDR3 bases are TGTGCCAGCAGCCGGGAACTAGCGGGCTTCGTAACCTACGAGCAGTACTTC. It encodes CASSRELAGFVTYEQYF. The rearrangement links TRBV5-5 to TRBJ2-5; 9 bases are shared with TRBD2. The DNA end lines up better with TRBJ2-7; the J call may be wrong. The CDR3 contains 17 residues. Germline values: CDR1 SGHKS, CDR2 YYEKEE (reference sequence).

The chain uses TRBV7-2 and TRBJ2-1, with D unclear. The CDR3 runs to 13 residues. V shed 2 bases and J shed 8 bases, with 10 bases lying between them. Germline assignment: CDR1 SGHTA and CDR2 FQGNSA. CDR3 sequence: CASSLFAKHEQFF. Here the CDR3 DNA reads TGTGCCAGCAGCTTATTTGCGAAGCATGAGCAGTTCTTC.

The chain has TRBV12-3 or TRBV12-4 and TRBJ1-1, with TRBD1 as a possible D gene (5 bases). V was clipped by 7 bases and J by 1 base, with 10 bases between them. CDR3 size: 13 residues. The CDR3 spells CASTGATNTEAFF. The CDR3 nucleotides read TGTGCCAGCACTGGGGCGACGAACACTGAAGCTTTCTTT.

The chain employs TRBV7-2 and TRBJ2-3; 7 nucleotides align to TRBD2. There are 15 residues in the CDR3. Germline V gives CDR1 SGHTA, CDR2 FQGNSA. The J segment lost 7 bases and the V segment lost 5 bases, leaving 12 bases of the junction unmatched. Here the CDR3 DNA reads TGTGCCAGCAGCGCCCAGCGGGGCATTGCACATACGCAGTATTTT. Amino acid sequence: CASSAQRGIAHTQYF.

This sequence joins TRBV20-1 and TRBJ1-1, with D maybe TRBD1 (6 bases). The CDR3 runs to 14 residues. The germline V gene encodes CDR1 DFQATT and CDR2 SNEGSKA (reference sequence). The V end lost 2 bases, the J end lost 6 bases, and 16 bases lay between the germline ends. The CDR3 is CSARRAGDIAEAFF. The CDR3 DNA reads as TGCAGTGCTAGACGGGCAGGGGATATCGCTGAAGCTTTCTTT.

The chain recombines TRBV12-3 or TRBV12-4 with TRBJ2-1; 7 bases map to TRBD2. The CDR3 spans 11 residues. Germline trimming cut 4 bases from V and 15 bases from J; bases unmatched to any gene: 6. The CDR3 is CASSYRDYPFF. The CDR3, as DNA: TGTGCCAGCAGTTACCGGGACTATCCGTTCTTC.

V is TRBV5-1 and J is TRBJ2-1, with 8 bases matching TRBD2. The CDR3 runs to 17 residues. Germline V gene lookup returns CDR1 SGHRS and CDR2 YFSETQ. V was clipped by 0 bases and J by 1 base; unmatched bases: 6. The CDR3 here is CASSLGLAGPSYNEQFF. For the CDR3, the DNA is TGCGCCAGCAGCTTGGGGCTAGCGGGTCCTTCCTACAATGAGCAGTTCTTC.

The V gene is TRBV10-3, the J gene TRBJ2-7, with 9 bases identical to TRBD1. The CDR3 is 12 residues long. The J segment lost 6 bases and the V segment lost 11 bases, leaving 8 bases of the junction unmatched. CDR1 and CDR2 (germline): ENHRY, SYGVKD. The CDR3 is CASGTGSGEQYF. As DNA, the CDR3 is TGTGCCTCAGGGACAGGGAGCGGCGAGCAGTACTTC.